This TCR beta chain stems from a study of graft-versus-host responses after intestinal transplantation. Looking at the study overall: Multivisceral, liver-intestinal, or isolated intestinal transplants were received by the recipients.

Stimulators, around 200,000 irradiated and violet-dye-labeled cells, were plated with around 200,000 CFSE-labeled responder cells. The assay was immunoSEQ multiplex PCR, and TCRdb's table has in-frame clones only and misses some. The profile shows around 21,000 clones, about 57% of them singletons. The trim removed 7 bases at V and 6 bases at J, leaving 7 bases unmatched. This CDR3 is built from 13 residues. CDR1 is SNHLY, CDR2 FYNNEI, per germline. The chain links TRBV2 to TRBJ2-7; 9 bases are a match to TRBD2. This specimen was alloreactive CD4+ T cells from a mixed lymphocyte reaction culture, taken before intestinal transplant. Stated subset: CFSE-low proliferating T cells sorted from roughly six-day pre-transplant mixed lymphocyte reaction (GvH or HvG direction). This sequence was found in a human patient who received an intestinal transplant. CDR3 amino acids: CASTAGGPVEQYF. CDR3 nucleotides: TGTGCCAGCACGGCGGGAGGGCCTGTCGAGCAGTACTTC.